This T cell receptor beta chain appears in the sequencing data of a study of T-cell reconstitution after alpha-beta-depleted transplantation in children. Study results and limitations: Among T cells one year after transplant, newly produced cells accounted for most counts and diversity. Elevated TCRbeta diversity at day 60 was traced, in some patients, to surviving recipient T cells and thymic progenitors. Alpha-beta T cells present about two months after transplant were reported to originate from several hundred expanded graft clones.

At least ten counts were recorded for this clonotype. The target antigen is unknown. Preparation of the TCRbeta library was carried out with unique molecular identifiers. From the PCR reads, TCRdb called clonotypes with MiXCR, one entry per CDR3 protein. The table records about 100,000 distinct CDR3 sequences, approximately 6% of them present only once. V was clipped by 8 bases and J by 3 bases, with 14 bases between them. CDR1 and CDR2 (germline): SGHTA, FQGNSA. CDR3 length: 13 residues. The specimen was PBMCs, mostly from graft donor cells, collected 60 days after TCRalphabeta/CD19-depleted stem cell transplant. The clonotype comes from a female patient between 2 and 15 years old who had a stem cell transplant for Fanconi anemia, so the T cells may come from the graft donor. This chain connects TRBV7-2 to TRBJ2-7, with D possibly TRBD2 on 5 matching bases. The CDR3 is CASALGVYYEQYF. The CDR3 nucleotides read TGTGCCAGCGCCCTCGGGGTGTACTACGAGCAGTACTTC. Using reference TRBV7-2 and TRBJ2-7 for the parts outside the CDR3, the full variable domain is GAGVSQSPSNKVTEKGKDVELRCDPISGHTALYWYRQSLGQGLEFLIYFQGNSAPDKSGLPSDRFSAERTGGSVSTLTIQRTQQEDSAVYLCASALGVYYEQYFGPGTRLTVT.